Listed here are 2 T cell receptor beta chains from one sample, sequenced in a study of blood T cell repertoires in COVID-19 (TCRdb year 2020). The method behind the library was the immunoSEQ multiplex PCR assay. Entries here come from immuneACCESS through TCRdb and include only in-frame sequences with V and J called. Some clones fail to appear in such tables; in the studies checked, an unresolved V gene covers under half of the shortfall, and the cause of the remainder is unknown. This sample holds around 300,000 clones; 80% to 90% were observed only once. Jointly, the top ten make up about 4.7% of the sample. The sequenced sample was PBMCs or T cells enriched from blood (not recorded which). These receptors originate from a man aged 25 to 40 who had recovered from COVID-19.

The rearrangement joins TRBV4-1 to TRBJ1-1, with D perhaps matching TRBD1 (5 bases). Trimming shortened V by 1 base and J by 0 bases, and 9 bases separated the two germline ends. This CDR3 has 15 amino acids. CDR1 is MGHRA and CDR2 is YSYEKL in the germline V gene. The CDR3 here is CASSQVAGVNTEAFF. The CDR3 coding sequence is TGCGCCAGCAGCCAAGTGGCGGGGGTGAACACTGAAGCTTTCTTT.

The chain is built from TRBV11-3 and TRBJ2-7; 8 nucleotides agree with TRBD1. This CDR3 has 15 residues. Trimming cost V 1 base and J 3 bases; bases outside gene matches: 5. Germline V gene lookup returns CDR1 SGHNT and CDR2 YENEEA. CDR3 sequence: CASSLAPGTGYEQYF. In nucleotides, the CDR3 is TGTGCCAGCAGCTTAGCCCCCGGGACAGGCTACGAGCAGTACTTC.